Listed here are 25 T cell receptor beta chains from one sample, sequenced in a study of CD8+CD57+ T cells in acquired aplastic anemia. Whoever was chosen for sequencing had shown CD8+CD57+ cell expansion by flow cytometry. Genomic DNA templated the TCR beta VDJ and CDR3 profiling. From the reads, TCRdb called clonotypes with MiXCR, one entry per CDR3 protein. The sample consists of about 160,000 distinct CDR3 sequences, around half of them appearing once. The specimen was sorted CD4+, CD8+, or CD8+CD57+ T cells (not recorded which) from PBMCs. These receptors were collected from a human donor with aplastic anemia.

This clonotype was detected only a few times. The chain uses TRBV2 and TRBJ1-2; 7 bases match TRBD1. Germline V CDR1 and CDR2: SNHLY, FYNNEI. V trimming: 5 bases; J trimming: 5 bases; junction bases outside the gene matches: 8. The CDR3 spans 14 residues. The CDR3 is CASSPQTGMYGYTF. The CDR3 bases are TGTGCCAGCAGTCCTCAGACAGGGATGTATGGCTACACCTTC. The variable domain in full, with the rest retrieved from reference TRBV2 and TRBJ1-2, is EPEVTQTPSHQVTQMGQEVILRCVPISNHLYFYWYRQILGQKVEFLVSFYNNEISEKSEIFDDQFSVERPDGSNFTLKIRSTKLEDSAMYFCASSPQTGMYGYTFGSGTRLTVV.

In the case of this clonotype: A read error is possible here, since a much larger clone lies one base away. The chain couples TRBV12-3 or TRBV12-4 to TRBJ2-2; 9 nucleotides match TRBD2. This CDR3 is 15 amino acids long. This CDR3 is CAGRGWGSGSGELFF. The CDR3 region has the DNA TGTGCCGGCAGGGGCTGGGGTAGCGGGAGCGGGGAGCTGTTTTTT.

Ten or more counts support this clonotype. V gene TRBV3-1 combines with J gene TRBJ1-6; the D gene is possibly TRBD1 (6 bases). Trimming removed 5 bases from V and 5 bases from J, with 10 bases in between. CDR3 length: 14 amino acids. Germline V gene data show CDR1 as LGHDT and CDR2 as YNNKEL (reference sequence). The CDR3 DNA sequence: TGTGCCAGCAGCGGACGACAGGATAATTCACCCCTCCACTTT. Protein sequence: CASSGRQDNSPLHF.

Comments on this clonotype: A much bigger clone sits one base away, suggesting this may be a read error. This chain uses TRBV7-2 with TRBJ2-3; D might be TRBD1 or TRBD2, each matching 8 bases. Looked up from germline, CDR1 is SGHTA and CDR2 is FQGNSA. This CDR3 has 18 amino acids. The CDR3 spells CASRLAGQAVSATDTRYF. CDR3 nucleotide sequence: TGTGCCAGCAGGTTAGCGGGACAGGCTGTCAGTGCCACAGATACGCGGTATTTT.

This clonotype has a handful of counts. The chain carries TRBV19 and TRBJ2-5; D not resolved. This CDR3 has 11 amino acids. Trimming took off 6 bases at V and 4 bases at J, with 6 bases between the two ends. Looked up from germline, CDR1 is LNHDA and CDR2 is SQIVND (reference sequence). Written as DNA, the CDR3 is TGTGCCAGTAGGACGGGAGAGACCCAGTACTTC. Protein sequence: CASRTGETQYF.

This clonotype has a count of ten or more. The rearrangement uses TRBV20-1 and TRBJ1-1; 8 bases align to TRBD1. V trimming: 3 bases; J trimming: 4 bases; junction bases outside the gene matches: 7. Per the germline V gene, CDR1 is DFQATT and CDR2 is SNEGSKA (reference sequence). This CDR3 contains 14 residues. This CDR3 is CSASDQGAPTEAFF. In DNA form, the CDR3 reads TGCAGTGCTAGTGATCAGGGGGCACCCACTGAAGCTTTCTTT.

The chain links TRBV19 to TRBJ1-6; TRBD1 might be the D (6 bases). Trimming took off 3 bases at V and 7 bases at J, with 13 bases between the two ends. CDR1 is LNHDA, CDR2 SQIVND, per germline (reference sequence). The CDR3 has 15 amino acids. The CDR3 protein is CASSIPEGGNSPLHF. The CDR3 nucleotides read TGTGCCAGTAGTATCCCAGAAGGGGGGAATTCACCCCTCCACTTT.

The chain employs TRBV7-2 and TRBJ2-5, with D perhaps matching TRBD1 or TRBD2 (6 bases each). The CDR3 totals 14 residues. V dropped 6 bases and J dropped 2 bases, with 13 bases sitting between them. Per the germline V gene, CDR1 is SGHTA and CDR2 is FQGNSA. This CDR3 is CASSSPGAQETQYF. CDR3 nucleotides: TGTGCCAGCAGTTCACCGGGGGCACAAGAGACCCAGTACTTC.

The chain has TRBV20-1 and TRBJ1-5; D uncertain. Germline V gene data show CDR1 as DFQATT and CDR2 as SNEGSKA (reference sequence). Trimming pared 4 bases from V and 5 bases from J, leaving 9 bases between. This CDR3 has 12 residues. The CDR3 spells CSATTGDQPQHF. The DNA of the CDR3 is TGCAGTGCTACAACCGGGGATCAGCCCCAGCATTTT.

Of note for this clonotype: The junction departs from the called germline gene at one end, perhaps through a read error. The rearrangement uses TRBV2 and TRBJ2-1; D is uncertain. The DNA end is more similar to TRBJ2-5, so the J call may be wrong. The CDR3 loop spans 12 amino acids. CDR1 is SNHLY and CDR2 is FYNNEI in the germline V gene. This chain's CDR3 is CASSADHETQYF. The CDR3 DNA is TGTGCCAGCAGTGCTGACCATGAGACCCAGTACTTC.

As for this clonotype: A junction boundary mismatches the germline segment, possibly from a read error. The chain joins TRBV29-1 to TRBJ2-7, with a possible D match to TRBD1 (5 bases). The germline gives CDR1 SQVTM, CDR2 ANQGSEA. This CDR3 is built from 13 residues. The CDR3 sequence is CSVEDSQGYEQHF. CDR3 nucleotides: TGCAGCGTTGAAGATTCCCAGGGATACGAGCAGCACTTC.

The rearrangement uses TRBV24-1 and TRBJ1-5, with 10 bases aligning to TRBD1. Germline V gene sequence: CDR1 KGHDR, CDR2 SFDVKD. CDR3 size: 15 residues. V was pared by 4 bases and J by 4 bases, with 3 bases of the junction left unmatched. CDR3 amino acids: CATSDRTGGNQPQHF. For the CDR3, the DNA is TGTGCCACCAGTGACCGGACAGGGGGAAATCAGCCCCAGCATTTT.

V gene TRBV11-2 combines with J gene TRBJ2-3; 7 bases map to TRBD1. With V trimmed by 4 bases and J by 2 bases, 9 bases remained unmatched. Germline CDR1 reads SGHAT; CDR2 reads FQNNGV. The CDR3 runs 16 residues. As DNA, the CDR3 is TGTGCCAGCAGCTCATTGGACAGGATTAACACAGATACGCAGTATTTT. Protein sequence: CASSSLDRINTDTQYF.

This clonotype was recorded a few times. It may be a read error: a sequence one base away is much more abundant. The chain recombines TRBV20-1 with TRBJ2-3, with 7 nucleotides matching TRBD2. This CDR3 has 15 amino acids. In germline, CDR1 is DFQATT, CDR2 SNEGSKA (reference sequence). The DNA for the CDR3 is TGCGGTGCTAGTCCCCTAGCGGCTGTAGGTTTTACGCAGTATTTT. Protein: CGASPLAAVGFTQYF.

This chain joins TRBV29-1 and TRBJ2-2; 12 bases align to TRBD2. The CDR3 length is 16 residues. Germline V lookup: CDR1 SQVTM, CDR2 ANQGSEA. V shed 3 bases and J 3 bases; nucleotides not matched to a gene: 5. The DNA for the CDR3 is TGCAGCGTTGAGAATACTAGCGGGGGGCACACCGGGGAGCTGTTTTTT. Amino acid sequence: CSVENTSGGHTGELFF.

V is TRBV5-1 and J is TRBJ2-5; the D gene is possibly TRBD1 (6 bases). The CDR3 has 16 residues. V was clipped by 4 bases and J by 1 base, with 17 bases between them. Germline CDR1 reads SGHRS; CDR2 reads YFSETQ. The CDR3 protein is CASSPDQWGRQETQYF. CDR3 DNA sequence: TGCGCCAGCAGCCCAGACCAATGGGGGCGCCAAGAGACCCAGTACTTC.

V gene TRBV19 combines with J gene TRBJ2-1; TRBD1 agrees at 7 bases. The DNA end lines up better with TRBJ2-7; the J call may be wrong. This CDR3 comprises 15 residues. Germline CDR1 reads LNHDA; CDR2 reads SQIVND (reference sequence). In nucleotides, the CDR3 is TGTGCCAGTAGTACTCGGGACAGCTCTTACAATGAGCAGTACGTC. This gives the protein CASSTRDSSYNEQYV.

Ten or more counts support this clonotype. V usage is TRBV7-2 and J usage is TRBJ1-2, with unresolved D. V dropped 2 bases and J dropped 8 bases, with 15 bases sitting between them. From germline, CDR1 is SGHTA and CDR2 FQGNSA. This CDR3 region has 14 residues. The CDR3, as DNA: TGTGCCAGCAGCTTAAACTCCTTCTCGAGCGGCTACACCTTC. Its protein product is CASSLNSFSSGYTF.

This clonotype has ten or more counts. The chain joins TRBV7-9 to TRBJ2-2; D gene ambiguous. V was clipped by 5 bases and J by 0 bases, with 13 bases between them. Germline assignment: CDR1 SEHNR and CDR2 FQNEAQ (reference sequence). CDR3 length equals 16 residues. The CDR3 nucleotides read TGTGCCAGCAGCCTGTACAGCGTGACGAACACCGGGGAGCTGTTTTTT. Residues: CASSLYSVTNTGELFF. The whole variable domain, filled in from reference TRBV7-9 and TRBJ2-2, reads DTGVSQNPRHKITKRGQNVTFRCDPISEHNRLYWYRQTLGQGPEFLTYFQNEAQLEKSRLLSDRFSAERPKGSFSTLEIQRTEQGDSAMYLCASSLYSVTNTGELFFGEGSRLTVL.

Turning to this clonotype: Since a much larger clone is just one base distant, this may be a read error. V usage is TRBV2 and J usage is TRBJ1-2; a weak D match, TRBD1 (5 bases). Germline values: CDR1 SNHLY, CDR2 FYNNEI. The germline V and J ends were trimmed by 5 bases and 3 bases, with 13 bases remaining between them. The CDR3 runs 14 residues. This CDR3 is CASSLAGVDYGYTF. The CDR3 nucleotides are TGTGCCAGCAGTTTAGCGGGGGTTGACTATGGCTACACCTTC. The complete variable domain, with remaining parts taken from reference TRBV2 and TRBJ1-2, reads EPEVTQTPSHQVTQMGQEVILRCVPISNHLYFYWYRQILGQKVEFLVSFYNNEISEKSEIFDDQFSVERPDGSNFTLKIRSTKLEDSAMYFCASSLAGVDYGYTFGSGTRLTVV.

The chain combines TRBV24-1 with TRBJ1-1; 7 positions match TRBD1. With 4 bases clipped from V and 1 base from J, the junction kept 5 bases outside the gene matches. CDR1 is KGHDR, CDR2 SFDVKD, per germline. The CDR3 loop spans 15 amino acids. CDR3 region: CATSELTGSNTEAFF. CDR3 bases: TGTGCCACCAGTGAACTGACAGGGTCGAACACTGAAGCTTTCTTT.

This clonotype was counted ten times or more. The chain recombines TRBV6-5 with TRBJ1-6; D not certain. V lost 0 bases, J lost 0 bases, and 12 bases lay in between. The CDR3 is made up of 18 amino acids. CDR1 is MNHEY, CDR2 SVGAGI, per germline. CDR3 DNA: TGTGCCAGCAGTTACTCGCTGAGTGGGAGCTCCTATAATTCACCCCTCCACTTT. This sequence encodes CASSYSLSGSSYNSPLHF.

V gene TRBV30 combines with J gene TRBJ1-6; D gene unclear. V lost 2 bases to trimming and J lost 0 bases, with 20 bases between them. The CDR3 contains 19 residues. Per germline, CDR1 GTSNPN and CDR2 SVGIG (reference sequence). The CDR3 DNA sequence: TGTGCCTGGAGTCTGGGTGCGGTCGGTGTAAGCTCCTATAATTCACCCCTCCACTTT. It codes for CAWSLGAVGVSSYNSPLHF.

There are a few counts of this clonotype. The chain carries TRBV9 and TRBJ2-3; D remains unclear. V lost 0 bases, J lost 0 bases, and 8 bases lay in between. CDR3 length equals 15 residues. CDR1 is SGDLS, CDR2 YYNGEE, per germline. This chain's CDR3 is CASSVEGLSTDTQYF. CDR3 coding DNA: TGTGCCAGCAGCGTAGAAGGATTAAGCACAGATACGCAGTATTTT.

There are many counts of this clonotype. This chain connects TRBV3-1 to TRBJ2-7; 7 nucleotides align to TRBD2. V lost 4 bases and J lost 1; bases outside the gene matches: 4. The CDR3 extends over 14 amino acids. The germline CDR1 and CDR2 sequences are LGHDT and YNNKEL (reference sequence). CDR3 coding DNA: TGTGCCAGCAGCCCAGGACTAGAGTCCTACGAGCAGTACGTC. Translated: CASSPGLESYEQYV.